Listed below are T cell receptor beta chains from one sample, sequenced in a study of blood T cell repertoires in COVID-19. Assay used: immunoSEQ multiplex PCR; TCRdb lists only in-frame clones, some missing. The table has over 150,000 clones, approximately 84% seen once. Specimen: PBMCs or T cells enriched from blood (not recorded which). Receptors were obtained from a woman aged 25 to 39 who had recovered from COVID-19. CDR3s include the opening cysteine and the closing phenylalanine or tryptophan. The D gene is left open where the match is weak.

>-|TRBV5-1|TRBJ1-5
CASYRPQGGGYSNQPQHF
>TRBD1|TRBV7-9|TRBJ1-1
CASSSGTGLNTEAFF
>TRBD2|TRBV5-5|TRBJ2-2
CASSMGSGTNTGELFF
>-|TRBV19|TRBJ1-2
CASSPSFRANYGYTF
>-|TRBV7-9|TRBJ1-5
CASSSTSRGSNQPQHF
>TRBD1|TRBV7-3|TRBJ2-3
CASSEGDRRHTDTQYF
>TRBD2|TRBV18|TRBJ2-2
CASSPLPGTSANTGELFF
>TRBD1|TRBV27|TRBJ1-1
CASSPGTGKGTEAFF
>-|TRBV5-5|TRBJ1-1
CASNPRGYTEAFF
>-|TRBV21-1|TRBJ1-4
CASSKSRRGVNEKLFF
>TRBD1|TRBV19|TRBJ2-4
CASSLGQGALGNIQYF